This TCR beta chain comes out of a study of blood T cell repertoires in COVID-19. Study-level information: From T cells, B-cell-depleted T cells, or PBMCs came the material, which was cDNA or gDNA.

CDR1 and CDR2 (germline): MNHEY, SVGAGI. Trimming pared 0 bases from V and 4 bases from J, leaving 12 bases between. This CDR3 region has 15 residues. The authors' processing: Amplification with reference gene primers provided the estimates of nucleated cell counts. Assay used: immunoSEQ multiplex PCR; TCRdb lists only in-frame clones, some missing. That table gives V, J and clone size, and the DNA gave D and trimming. Counted here are about 270,000 clones, roughly nine tenths occurring once; the ten biggest clones make up under 3%. The sequencing input was PBMCs or T cells enriched from blood (not recorded which). The V gene is TRBV6-5, the J gene TRBJ2-5; D might be TRBD1 (6 bases). This receptor was identified in a woman aged 18-29 years who had recovered from COVID-19. In DNA, the CDR3 is TGTGCCAGCAGTTACTCGGTTGGCAGGGGAGAGACCCAGTACTTC. As protein: CASSYSVGRGETQYF.